This T cell receptor (beta chain) stems from a study of T-cell reconstitution after alpha-beta-depleted transplantation in children. Study findings and constraints: Reports say that about two months after transplant, the alpha-beta T cells came out of several hundred graft clones that had expanded. Diversity and T-cell counts at one year after transplant derived mostly from new T cells. Where some patients showed high TCRbeta diversity at day 60, it came from recipient T cells and thymic progenitors that had survived.

As concerns this clonotype: What it binds is not known.

CDR1 KGHDR and CDR2 SFDVKD come from the germline V gene. Trimming pared 6 bases from V and 4 bases from J, leaving 11 bases between. This CDR3 spans 14 amino acids. TCRbeta library construction was performed incorporating unique molecular identifiers. Via MiXCR, TCRdb re-called the PCR reads, giving one row per CDR3 protein. Of 700,000 to 950,000 distinct CDR3 sequences in the sample, roughly 15% were seen once. The rearrangement joins TRBV24-1 to TRBJ2-2, with D perhaps TRBD1 or TRBD2 (5 bases each). This TCR was sampled from a male patient younger than 18 who had a stem cell transplant for acute lymphoblastic leukemia, so the T cells may come from the graft donor. Sequencing used PBMCs, mostly from graft donor cells, obtained 360 days after TCRalphabeta/CD19-depleted stem cell transplant. In nucleotides, the CDR3 is TGTGCCACCAGTCCTAGAGGGGCCACCGGGGAGCTGTTTTTT. The encoded protein is CATSPRGATGELFF.